Each of the 15 T cell receptor beta chains below was sequenced from the same sample in a study of beta chain features in type 1 diabetes. Every bit of the isolated RNA underwent reverse transcription, so sequencing read expressed TCRB transcripts. The repertoire was sequenced with immunoSEQ multiplex PCR; TCRdb's copy has only in-frame clones and lacks some. The sample contains some 500,000 clones, more than 9.5% of which appear only once. Sequencing input: naive CD4+ T cells from blood. The receptors here all came from a woman under 30 in good health.

This clone was detected many times. The chain combines TRBV29-1 with TRBJ2-7; D remains ambiguous. Germline V CDR1 and CDR2: SQVTM, ANQGSEA. The CDR3 runs to 14 residues. Trimming took 6 bases from V and 0 from J, leaving 15 bases between them. CDR3 amino acids: CSVASVLSSYEQYF. For the CDR3, the DNA is TGCAGCGTGGCCTCCGTCCTGAGCTCCTACGAGCAGTACTTC.

This clone was seen a handful of times. The V and J genes are TRBV19 and TRBJ2-4; D possibly corresponds to TRBD1 (6 bases). This CDR3 region has 15 residues. The germline V gene has CDR1 LNHDA and CDR2 SQIVND (reference sequence). Trimming cost V 4 bases and J 0 bases, with 10 bases left between them. CDR3 sequence: CASSTTGIAKNIQYF. The CDR3 DNA reads TGTGCCAGTAGTACTACAGGGATAGCCAAAAACATTCAGTACTTC.

V and J are TRBV9 and TRBJ2-5; TRBD1 or TRBD2 may be the D gene (5 bases each). This CDR3 region has 14 residues. V lost 2 bases and J 7 bases, leaving 15 bases between the germline ends. Germline values: CDR1 SGDLS, CDR2 YYNGEE. This CDR3 is CASSVRDVQGTQYF. The CDR3, as DNA: TGTGCCAGCAGCGTCCGGGACGTTCAGGGGACCCAGTACTTC. The full variable domain, rest sourced from reference TRBV9 and TRBJ2-5, is DSGVTQTPKHLITATGQRVTLRCSPRSGDLSVYWYQQSLDQGLQFLIQYYNGEERAKGNILERFSAQQFPDLHSELNLSSLELGDSALYFCASSVRDVQGTQYFGPGTRLLVL.

The chain recombines TRBV7-9 with TRBJ2-1; D may be TRBD2 (6 bases). V lost 8 bases and J lost 8, with 13 bases in between. CDR1 SEHNR and CDR2 FQNEAQ come from the germline V gene (reference sequence). The CDR3 totals 12 residues. CDR3 in amino acids: CASRERSDEQFF. DNA for the CDR3: TGTGCCAGCCGGGAGAGATCCGATGAGCAGTTCTTC.

In its sample, this clone was seen a few times. J is TRBJ2-1 and V is TRBV7-2, with D maybe TRBD1 (6 bases). V gave up 2 bases and J gave up 9 bases, with 14 bases separating them. This CDR3 is built from 14 residues. CDR1 SGHTA and CDR2 FQGNSA come from the germline V gene. CDR3: CASSLQGRQGEQFF. CDR3 DNA sequence: TGTGCCAGCAGCTTACAGGGGCGCCAGGGTGAGCAGTTCTTC.

The chain couples TRBV30 to TRBJ2-6; the D is unclear. Germline CDR1 is GTSNPN and CDR2 is SVGIG (reference sequence). V was clipped by 4 bases and J by 0 bases, with 10 bases between them. The length of the CDR3 is 15 residues. DNA for the CDR3: TGTGCCTGGAAGAATTGGAACTCTGGGGCCAACGTCCTGACTTTC. Translation: CAWKNWNSGANVLTF. The whole variable domain, filled in from reference TRBV30 and TRBJ2-6, reads SQTIHQWPATLVQPVGSPLSLECTVEGTSNPNLYWYRQAAGRGLQLLFYSVGIGQISSEVPQNLSASRPQDRQFILSSKKLLLSDSGFYLCAWKNWNSGANVLTFGAGSRLTVL.

This clone was counted only a few times. The rearrangement links TRBV4-1 to TRBJ2-3, with a tentative D call TRBD2 (6 bases). Germline loops: CDR1 MGHRA, CDR2 YSYEKL. V was cut by 3 bases and J by 2 bases, with 15 bases left in between. This CDR3 is 16 amino acids long. The CDR3 sequence is CASSQLGREDTDTQYF. DNA for the CDR3: TGCGCCAGCAGCCAGCTCGGCAGGGAGGACACAGATACGCAGTATTTT.

Only a few counts were recorded for this clone. The CDR3 DNA sequence: TGTGCCAGCAGTTCCCGGACTAGCGGGAGTCAGAATGAGCAGTTCTTC. Amino acid sequence: CASSSRTSGSQNEQFF. The V gene is TRBV27, the J gene TRBJ2-1; TRBD2 agrees at 13 bases. Germline CDR1 and CDR2: MNHEY and SMNVEV (reference sequence). The length of the CDR3 is 16 residues. Trimming took 4 bases from V and 7 from J; bases not matched to a gene: 7.

The chain is built from TRBV5-1 and TRBJ2-1; 8 bases match TRBD2. Germline CDR1 is SGHRS and CDR2 is YFSETQ. The ends lost 5 bases at V and 0 bases at J; junction bases unmatched: 7. This CDR3 is built from 16 residues. The CDR3 spells CASRYSGGHSYNEQFF. DNA of the CDR3: TGCGCCAGCAGATACAGCGGGGGACACTCCTACAATGAGCAGTTCTTC.

This clone was seen a few times. The chain combines TRBV15 with TRBJ2-1, with 11 bases matching TRBD2. CDR1 LNHNV and CDR2 YYDKDF come from the germline V gene (reference sequence). Unmatched junction bases numbered 9, after V lost 3 bases and J lost 14 bases. CDR3 length: 14 amino acids. The CDR3 nucleotides read TGTGCCACCAGCAGGGGAGCTAGCGGGGGGCAAAAGTTCTTC. Encoded protein: CATSRGASGGQKFF.

This clone was detected a few times. The chain combines TRBV6-5 with TRBJ2-2; TRBD1 is a possible D gene (5 bases). Trimming cost V 11 bases and J 4 bases, with 14 bases left between them. The CDR3 extends over 13 amino acids. Germline CDR1 reads MNHEY; CDR2 reads SVGAGI. CDR3 in amino acids: CASCDRFTGELFF. DNA of the CDR3: TGTGCCTCTTGCGACAGATTCACCGGGGAGCTGTTTTTT.

This sequence joins TRBV6-5 and TRBJ2-5; 7 positions match TRBD1. The CDR3 has 14 residues. The germline CDR1 and CDR2 sequences are MNHEY and SVGAGI. Unmatched junction bases numbered 7, after V lost 7 bases and J lost 2 bases. The CDR3 region is CASTLDREQETQYF. In DNA, the CDR3 is TGTGCCAGCACCCTAGACAGGGAGCAAGAGACCCAGTACTTC.

This clone was found a few times. This rearrangement joins TRBV7-3 to TRBJ1-1; 7 bases are shared with TRBD1. V lost 8 bases to trimming and J lost 1 base; unmatched junction nucleotides: 10. Germline V lookup: CDR1 SGHTA, CDR2 FQGTGA. The length of the CDR3 is 15 residues. The CDR3 region is CASGLQGITNTEAFF. CDR3 DNA sequence: TGTGCCAGCGGTCTACAGGGGATAACGAACACTGAAGCTTTCTTT.

This clone was picked up a small number of times. The chain links TRBV9 to TRBJ2-7; TRBD2 agrees at 10 bases. The CDR3 has 14 amino acids. The V gene end was trimmed by 0 bases and the J gene end by 7 bases; junction bases not matched to a gene: 4. Per germline, CDR1 SGDLS and CDR2 YYNGEE. The CDR3 coding sequence is TGTGCCAGCAGCGTAGGGTCACTAGCGGGGGAGCAGTACTTC. As protein: CASSVGSLAGEQYF.

As concerns this clone: This sequence may be a read error, since a much larger clone differs from it by one base. The sample holds other DNA sequences that translate to the same CDR3. This sequence joins TRBV7-8 and TRBJ2-5; D remains unclear. From germline, CDR1 is SGHVS and CDR2 FQNEAQ. The CDR3 contains 11 residues. The V gene lost 3 bases and the J gene lost 1 base, with 0 bases spanning the gap. CDR3 amino acids: CASSFQETQYF. CDR3 coding DNA: TGTGCCAGCAGCTTCCAAGAGACCCAGTACTTC.